The 23 T cell receptor beta chains below all came from one sample that was sequenced in a study of shared clonotypes between healthy human individuals. TCRdb keeps only in-frame clones here, not all; method: immunoSEQ multiplex PCR. The sample lists around 1.4 million clones; around 98.5% were seen once. Sequenced material: naive CD4+ T cells sorted from blood. The subset: CD45RA+ positively selected. The receptors come from a young man in good health.

The genes are TRBV19 and TRBJ2-2, with 8 bases that match TRBD1. V trimming: 9 bases; J trimming: 5 bases; junction bases outside the gene matches: 11. Looked up from germline, CDR1 is LNHDA and CDR2 is SQIVND (reference sequence). CDR3 length: 15 residues. The CDR3 DNA sequence: TGTGCCAGCCGACAGGGGCCCCTGGGGACCGGGGAGCTGTTTTTT. This translates into CASRQGPLGTGELFF.

The chain uses TRBV18 and TRBJ2-3, with 7 positions matching TRBD1. This CDR3 spans 15 amino acids. V lost 8 bases and J lost 2; bases outside the gene matches: 10. Germline V gene data show CDR1 as KGHSH and CDR2 as LQKENI. The CDR3 protein is CASRRTGFDTDTQYF. Here the CDR3 DNA reads TGTGCCAGCCGCCGGACAGGCTTTGACACAGATACGCAGTATTTT.

This chain links TRBV4-1 with TRBJ2-7; D is tentatively TRBD1 or TRBD2 (5 bases each). The CDR3 is made up of 17 amino acids. Trimming left V 1 base short and J 5 bases short, with 21 bases between. The germline V gene encodes CDR1 MGHRA and CDR2 YSYEKL. The CDR3 coding sequence is TGCGCCAGCAGCCAAGGGGGACCAGGGATGAAGGGCAACGAGCAGTACTTC. Translation: CASSQGGPGMKGNEQYF.

The V gene is TRBV6-4, the J gene TRBJ2-2; D is unresolved. The CDR3 totals 14 residues. V was trimmed by 6 bases and J by 4 bases, leaving 12 bases between them. Germline V gene data show CDR1 as MRHNA and CDR2 as SNTAGT. The CDR3 DNA is TGTGCCAGCAGGCCTACGCCCAGCACCGGGGAGCTGTTTTTT. Its protein product is CASRPTPSTGELFF.

This chain uses TRBV5-4 with TRBJ1-1; D remains ambiguous. The V gene lost 0 bases and the J gene lost 5 bases, with 11 bases spanning the gap. Germline V gene data show CDR1 as SGHNT and CDR2 as YYREEE (reference sequence). The CDR3 is made up of 14 amino acids. The DNA for the CDR3 is TGTGCCAGCAGCTTGGCCGGGTCCCGGACTGAAGCTTTCTTT. Encoded protein: CASSLAGSRTEAFF.

The CDR3 DNA reads TGTGCCAGCAGTTCCCTCGGCGGGAGGGCCTACGAGCAGTACTTC. It translates to CASSSLGGRAYEQYF. The chain links TRBV6-1 to TRBJ2-7; 9 nucleotides match TRBD2. Losses at the gene ends were 5 bases for V and 2 bases for J; bases not matched to a gene: 7. The germline V gene has CDR1 MNHNS and CDR2 SASEGT. There are 15 residues in the CDR3.

To note about this clone: One end of the junction varies from germline; a read error may be responsible. V and J are TRBV10-1 and TRBJ2-5; either TRBD1 or TRBD2 may supply D (6 bases each). The assigned J gene may be wrong: the sequence end matches TRBJ2-7 better. The CDR3 covers 15 residues. CDR1 and CDR2 (germline): WNHNN, SYGVQD (reference sequence). The CDR3 loop reads CASSEVGGLSFEQYF. The DNA for the CDR3 is TGCGCCAGCAGTGAGGTGGGGGGCCTCTCCTTCGAGCAGTACTTC.

V is TRBV7-9 and J is TRBJ1-4; 9 bases are shared with TRBD1. The CDR3 has 16 residues. Germline CDR1 SEHNR, CDR2 FQNEAQ (reference sequence). V lost 5 bases and J lost 7; bases outside the gene matches: 11. Written as DNA, the CDR3 is TGTGCCAGCAGCCCGCTAGGGGGACAGGGAGGTGAAAAACTGTTTTTT. It encodes CASSPLGGQGGEKLFF.

The chain employs TRBV19 and TRBJ1-1, with D possibly being TRBD1 (5 bases). Germline assignment: CDR1 LNHDA and CDR2 SQIVND (reference sequence). The CDR3 contains 14 residues. V was clipped by 6 bases and J by 2 bases, with 13 bases between them. The DNA for the CDR3 is TGTGCCAGTAGAGAGGGGACCCAAAACACTGAAGCTTTCTTT. Amino acid sequence: CASREGTQNTEAFF.

The CDR3 is CASSPGEYSNQPQHF. CDR3 nucleotides: TGTGCCAGCAGCCCCGGAGAGTATAGCAATCAGCCCCAGCATTTT. V gene TRBV7-9 combines with J gene TRBJ1-5, with D hard to call. V was pared by 5 bases and J by 0 bases, with 11 bases between. The CDR3 has 15 residues. CDR1 is SEHNR and CDR2 is FQNEAQ in the germline V gene (reference sequence).

This clone has only one observation. Other DNA sequences within the sample encode an identical CDR3. J is TRBJ1-1 and V is TRBV9; D ambiguous. The germline V gene has CDR1 SGDLS and CDR2 YYNGEE. Trimming removed 0 bases from V and 0 bases from J, with 6 bases in between. The CDR3 totals 14 residues. For the CDR3, the DNA is TGTGCCAGCAGCGTAGGTCGGTTGAACACTGAAGCTTTCTTT. Encoded protein: CASSVGRLNTEAFF.

The chain is built from TRBV29-1 and TRBJ2-5, with 7 bases lining up with TRBD2. Germline V gene data show CDR1 as SQVTM and CDR2 as ANQGSEA. The V gene end was trimmed by 1 base and the J gene end by 10 bases; junction bases not matched to a gene: 12. CDR3 length: 14 amino acids. The CDR3 is CSVEAPGGRGDQYF. CDR3 nucleotide sequence: TGCAGCGTTGAAGCCCCCGGGGGGAGAGGGGACCAGTACTTC.

The chain recombines TRBV19 with TRBJ1-3; weak D call: TRBD1 (5 bases). This CDR3 is 19 amino acids long. The V gene's germline CDR1 is LNHDA and CDR2 SQIVND (reference sequence). The V gene lost 4 bases and the J gene lost 4 bases, with 26 bases spanning the gap. DNA of the CDR3: TGTGCCAGTAGTACTGCTTATCCGACAGTGGCTATCTTCGGAAACACCATATATTTT. Translated, it gives CASSTAYPTVAIFGNTIYF.

The chain combines TRBV14 with TRBJ2-7; 7 bases match TRBD1. The V gene end was trimmed by 6 bases and the J gene end by 13 bases; junction bases not matched to a gene: 15. The CDR3 is 13 residues long. The germline V gene has CDR1 SGHDN and CDR2 FVKESK. In DNA form, the CDR3 reads TGTGCCAGCAGTCCGAAAACAGGGGTAAGGCCTTACTTC. It encodes CASSPKTGVRPYF.

The chain recombines TRBV7-8 with TRBJ2-7; 8 positions match TRBD1. The V gene end was trimmed by 1 base and the J gene end by 6 bases; junction bases not matched to a gene: 8. The length of the CDR3 is 15 residues. Germline values: CDR1 SGHVS, CDR2 FQNEAQ. The CDR3 sequence is CASSLGSRTGTEQYF. CDR3 sequence (DNA): TGTGCCAGCAGCTTAGGGAGCAGGACAGGGACCGAGCAGTACTTC.

This clone showed up just once. This rearrangement joins TRBV10-3 to TRBJ1-1, with 9 bases that match TRBD1. CDR3 length: 15 amino acids. V shed 10 bases and J 1 base; nucleotides not matched to a gene: 10. Germline V lookup: CDR1 ENHRY, CDR2 SYGVKD. This chain's CDR3 is CATVEQGAENTEAFF. CDR3 nucleotides: TGTGCCACCGTGGAACAGGGGGCAGAGAACACTGAAGCTTTCTTT.

The chain carries TRBV6-1 and TRBJ2-2; D call uncertain. Trimming took off 8 bases at V and 11 bases at J, with 21 bases between the two ends. The CDR3 extends over 14 amino acids. Germline V gene lookup returns CDR1 MNHNS and CDR2 SASEGT. CDR3 bases: TGTGCCAGCGGTCTGGGCGTATCCGAGCTCGAGCTGTTTTTT. This gives the protein CASGLGVSELELFF.

The chain employs TRBV21-1 and TRBJ2-7. TRBV21-1 is annotated as a pseudogene. The length of the CDR3 is 17 residues. CDR3 coding DNA: TGTGCCAGCAGCAAAGAGTTCCGGGACGGCGTCATTTACGAGCAGTACTTC. This codes for CASSKEFRDGVIYEQYF.

This clone was seen once. The chain couples TRBV5-1 to TRBJ2-1, with 8 nucleotides matching TRBD2. The germline V gene has CDR1 SGHRS and CDR2 YFSETQ. This CDR3 has 15 residues. Trimming cost V 5 bases and J 3 bases; bases outside gene matches: 7. CDR3 loop: CASSFTSGNYNEQFF. CDR3 bases: TGCGCCAGCAGTTTTACTAGCGGCAACTACAATGAGCAGTTCTTC. The full variable domain, in which reference TRBV5-1 and TRBJ2-1 provide the parts outside the CDR3, is KAGVTQTPRYLIKTRGQQVTLSCSPISGHRSVSWYQQTPGQGLQFLFEYFSETQRNKGNFPGRFSGRQFSNSRSEMNVSTLELGDSALYLCASSFTSGNYNEQFFGPGTRLTVL.

J is TRBJ2-5 and V is TRBV7-3; D gene unclear. Germline V lookup: CDR1 SGHTA, CDR2 FQGTGA. The ends were cut back, 6 bases at V and 1 base at J, with 9 bases in the middle. This CDR3 is 13 amino acids long. The CDR3 reads CASSPMVQETQYF. The CDR3 DNA sequence: TGTGCCAGCAGTCCAATGGTCCAAGAGACCCAGTACTTC.

A remark on this clone: At one end the junction does not follow the germline gene, possibly because of a read error. The chain combines TRBV28 with TRBJ1-5, with no clear D. This CDR3 is 20 amino acids long. Germline V gives CDR1 MDHEN, CDR2 SYDVKM. CDR3 DNA: TGTGCCAGCGGTTTTCGTGGTGGTAGAAAACATAACTATAGCAATCAGCCCCAGCATTTT. This encodes CASGFRGGRKHNYSNQPQHF.

CDR3: CASSYRDRAYQETQYF. The CDR3 region has the DNA TGTGCCAGCAGCTACCGGGACAGAGCCTACCAAGAGACCCAGTACTTC. The chain links TRBV2 to TRBJ2-5; 7 bases line up with TRBD1. Trimming removed 6 bases from V and 0 bases from J; junction bases left unmatched: 10. The CDR3 consists of 16 residues. The germline gives CDR1 SNHLY, CDR2 FYNNEI.

The chain has TRBV6-1 and TRBJ2-7, with D possibly matching TRBD1 (6 bases). V gave up 4 bases and J gave up 4 bases, with 17 bases separating them. This CDR3 spans 15 amino acids. CDR1 and CDR2 from the germline V gene are MNHNS and SASEGT. This CDR3 reads CASSGGPPHYYEQYF. The CDR3, as DNA: TGTGCCAGCAGTGGGGGGCCGCCTCACTATTACGAGCAGTACTTC.